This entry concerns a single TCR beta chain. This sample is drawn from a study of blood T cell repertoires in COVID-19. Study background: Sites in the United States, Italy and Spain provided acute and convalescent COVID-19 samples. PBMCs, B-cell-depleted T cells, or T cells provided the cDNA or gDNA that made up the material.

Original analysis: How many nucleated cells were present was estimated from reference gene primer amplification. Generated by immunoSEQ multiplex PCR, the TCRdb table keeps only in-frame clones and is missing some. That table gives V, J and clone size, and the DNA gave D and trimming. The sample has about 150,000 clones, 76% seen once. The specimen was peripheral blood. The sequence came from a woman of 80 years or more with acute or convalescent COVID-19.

CDR3 region: CASRASFLPYEQYF. The CDR3 DNA sequence: TGTGCCAGTAGGGCTTCGTTTTTGCCCTACGAGCAGTACTTC. This chain links TRBV19 with TRBJ2-7; no reliable D call. This CDR3 region has 14 residues. Trimming took off 6 bases at V and 2 bases at J, with 14 bases between the two ends. CDR1 is LNHDA, CDR2 SQIVND, per germline (reference sequence).